This T cell receptor beta chain is drawn from a study of T cells of healthy individuals. Trimming took off 0 bases at V and 2 bases at J, with 23 bases between the two ends. The CDR3 consists of 20 residues. The germline V gene has CDR1 LGHDT and CDR2 YNNKEL (reference sequence). This clonotype occurred many times. In TCRdb, the 5' RACE reads were re-called with MiXCR into one record per CDR3 protein. The sample has around 98,000 distinct CDR3 sequences; about 16% are singletons. The receptor was derived from a human donor in good health. The V call is TRBV3-1, the J call TRBJ1-3; possibly TRBD1 for D (5 bases). DNA of the CDR3: TGTGCCAGCAGCCAAGATCTCTATCAGCAGGGATGGTCTGCTGGAAACACCATATATTTT. The encoded protein is CASSQDLYQQGWSAGNTIYF.